The entry below describes one TCR beta chain. Its antigen remains unidentified. The sample belongs to a study of CD8 T cells in Susac syndrome. The CDR3 length is 13 residues. V was shortened by 2 bases and J by 3 bases, with 8 bases between the two germline ends. Germline lookup yields CDR1 SGHRS and CDR2 YFSETQ. Study results and limitations: A relatively small number of individuals underwent TCR sequencing and HLA analysis.

Sequencing targeted TCR beta in blood CD8+ and CD4+ T cells. Negative isolation was used for CD8+ and CD4+ T cells, and FACS enrichment was applied to TEMRA cells. RNA was extracted with the RNeasy kit, and a quantity of roughly 0.45 to 1 ug was reverse transcribed using random hexamers. Multiplex immunoSEQ PCR targeted 54 Vbeta and 13 Jbeta TCR beta segments. TCRdb independently ran MiXCR on the immunoSEQ multiplex PCR reads; one entry per CDR3 protein. The table lists more than 120,000 distinct CDR3 sequences, roughly 94% of them singletons. V usage is TRBV5-1 and J usage is TRBJ2-5; tentative D call: TRBD2 (6 bases). This sequence was found in a human donor in good health. The sample comprised CD4+ T cells from PBMCs. CDR3 nucleotide sequence: TGCGCCAGCAGCTTTGCGGGAAAAGAGACCCAGTACTTC. As protein: CASSFAGKETQYF.